These 31 T cell receptor beta chains originate from one sample sequenced in a study of T cells after posttransplantation cyclophosphamide (dated by TCRdb to about 2016). Library preparation was by the immunoSEQ multiplex PCR assay. TCRdb took this table from immuneACCESS and kept in-frame rearrangements with V and J called. Such tables lack part of the clones; where checked against another copy, unresolved V genes explain under half of the gap, and the rest is unexplained. The sample includes roughly 17,000 clones, with 85% observed a single time. The ten largest clonotypes hold about 30% of the sample. The control cohort consisted of some 10 patients who had myeloablative marrow transplants with methotrexate plus a calcineurin inhibitor and who were sampled 1 year after transplant. The sample was PBMCs, taken after allogeneic stem cell transplant with calcineurin inhibitor and methotrexate. The receptors stem from a female patient between 18 and 30 years old who received an allogeneic stem cell transplant from an unrelated donor, was CMV-positive, and had acute and chronic GVHD. Following a transplant, some T cells may be graft donor cells, not patient cells.

Of note for this clone: Germline is not matched at one junction end, which may reflect a read error. This sequence joins TRBV9 and TRBJ2-2; 7 bases are shared with TRBD1. Per germline, CDR1 SGDLS and CDR2 YYNGEE. The CDR3 contains 15 residues. CDR3 sequence: CASSVEGGAAGELLF. CDR3 in DNA: TGTGCCAGCAGCGTAGAAGGGGGCGCAGCCGGGGAGCTGCTTTTT.

This clone has only a few counts. V is TRBV7-9 and J is TRBJ1-1; D is ambiguous. Germline V CDR1 and CDR2: SEHNR, FQNEAQ (reference sequence). This CDR3 spans 14 amino acids. Trimming stripped 2 bases from V and 3 bases from J, with 10 bases between. CDR3 sequence (DNA): TGTGCCAGCAGCTTATTATCCGGGGACACTGAAGCTTTCTTT. It codes for CASSLLSGDTEAFF.

The chain links TRBV4-2 to TRBJ2-7, with TRBD2 matching 8 bases. CDR3 length: 16 residues. Germline loops: CDR1 LGHNA, CDR2 YNFKEQ. After removal of 3 bases from V and 0 bases from J, the junction contained 7 bases not matched to a gene. The CDR3 sequence is CASSQATAGGSYEQYF. DNA of the CDR3: TGTGCCAGCAGCCAGGCTACGGCGGGAGGCTCCTACGAGCAGTACTTC.

The chain combines TRBV27 with TRBJ2-6; 9 bases are a match to TRBD1. Germline assignment: CDR1 MNHEY and CDR2 SMNVEV (reference sequence). The trim removed 3 bases at V and 1 base at J, leaving 4 bases unmatched. CDR3 length: 17 residues. The CDR3 region has the DNA TGTGCCAGCAGTTTGGGGACAGGGCGATCTGGGGCCAACGTCCTGACTTTC. This translates into CASSLGTGRSGANVLTF.

The chain combines TRBV10-1 with TRBJ2-5, with TRBD2 matching over 10 bases. Per the germline V gene, CDR1 is WNHNN and CDR2 is SYGVQD (reference sequence). Losses at the gene ends were 4 bases for V and 3 bases for J; bases not matched to a gene: 5. CDR3 size: 15 residues. CDR3 bases: TGCGCCAGCAGTGTGAGCGGGAGGGCCGAAGAGACCCAGTACTTC. Translation gives CASSVSGRAEETQYF.

The chain carries TRBV9 and TRBJ2-1; 10 bases map to TRBD2. V shed 0 bases and J 2 bases; nucleotides not matched to a gene: 5. The CDR3 loop spans 17 amino acids. Per the germline V gene, CDR1 is SGDLS and CDR2 is YYNGEE. In nucleotides, the CDR3 is TGTGCCAGCAGCGTAGATGATAGCGGGAGGACCTACAATGAGCAGTTCTTC. Translating gives CASSVDDSGRTYNEQFF.

V usage is TRBV27 and J usage is TRBJ1-1; 12 positions match TRBD1. V was clipped by 4 bases and J by 3 bases; unmatched bases: 15. The CDR3 runs to 19 residues. CDR1 MNHEY and CDR2 SMNVEV come from the germline V gene (reference sequence). The CDR3 coding sequence is TGTGCCAGCAGTTCTATTTCACCGGGACAGGGGGCATGGGACACTGAAGCTTTCTTT. Protein product: CASSSISPGQGAWDTEAFF.

V is TRBV11-1 and J is TRBJ2-5; 9 bases are shared with TRBD2. The DNA end is more similar to TRBJ2-7, so the J call may be wrong. The germline V gene encodes CDR1 SGHAT and CDR2 FQDESV (reference sequence). There are 15 residues in the CDR3. CDR3 nucleotide sequence: TGTGCCAGCAGCTTAAGGCTAGCGGGAAGGTACGAGCAGTACTTC. This codes for CASSLRLAGRYEQYF.

This chain links TRBV7-2 with TRBJ2-2; the D gene is possibly TRBD2 (7 bases). Germline loops: CDR1 SGHTA, CDR2 FQGNSA. The CDR3 covers 16 residues. Trimming pared 3 bases from V and 5 bases from J, leaving 16 bases between. The CDR3 DNA is TGTGCCAGCAGCTTGGCGGGGGCATCTTCGACCGGGGAGCTGTTTTTT. It yields the protein CASSLAGASSTGELFF.

This chain connects TRBV15 to TRBJ2-1, with D uncertain. Germline CDR1 LNHNV, CDR2 YYDKDF (reference sequence). The length of the CDR3 is 16 residues. V was shortened by 1 base and J by 4 bases, with 14 bases between the two germline ends. The CDR3 protein is CATSRGPGVGYNEQFF. The CDR3, as DNA: TGTGCCACCAGCAGAGGGCCGGGTGTAGGATACAATGAGCAGTTCTTC.

The gene calls are TRBV2 and TRBJ1-2; D uncertain. The CDR3 has 15 amino acids. V gave up 2 bases and J gave up 2 bases, with 12 bases separating them. Germline-derived CDR1 and CDR2 are SNHLY and FYNNEI. The CDR3 nucleotides read TGTGCCAGCAGTGAAAAGTTGACTGGAAACTATGGCTACACCTTC. It translates to CASSEKLTGNYGYTF.

The rearrangement links TRBV6-5 to TRBJ2-5; 12 positions agree with TRBD1. The J call may be faulty, since TRBJ2-7 better matches the DNA end. This CDR3 is 16 amino acids long. Germline CDR1 is MNHEY and CDR2 is SVGAGI. CDR3 protein: CASSYTSGTGGGEQYF. The CDR3 DNA follows: TGTGCCAGCAGTTACACTTCCGGGACAGGGGGCGGCGAGCAGTACTTC.

The chain couples TRBV6-1 to TRBJ1-3; D remains unclear. CDR1 is MNHNS, CDR2 SASEGT, per germline. The CDR3 spans 14 residues. V lost 9 bases to trimming and J lost 0 bases, with 12 bases between them. CDR3 protein: CARDTSHSGNTIYF. The CDR3 region has the DNA TGTGCCAGAGACACCAGCCACTCTGGAAACACCATATATTTT.

The rearrangement links TRBV28 to TRBJ2-7; D is ambiguous. This CDR3 spans 11 amino acids. Germline values: CDR1 MDHEN, CDR2 SYDVKM. V lost 5 bases to trimming and J lost 3 bases, with 5 bases between them. In nucleotides, the CDR3 is TGTGCCAGCAGTAATTACTACGAGCAGTACTTC. Its translation: CASSNYYEQYF. The whole variable domain, remainder taken from reference TRBV28 and TRBJ2-7, is DVKVTQSSRYLVKRTGEKVFLECVQDMDHENMFWYRQDPGLGLRLIYFSYDVKMKEKGDIPEGYSVSREKKERFSLILESASTNQTSMYLCASSNYYEQYFGPGTRLTVT.

Here the CDR3 DNA reads TGTGCCAGCAGCTCGACTGGGACAGGGATATCCTACGAGCAGTACTTC. Amino acids: CASSSTGTGISYEQYF. The chain employs TRBV7-9 and TRBJ2-7; 9 bases map to TRBD1. The CDR3 is made up of 16 amino acids. CDR1 is SEHNR and CDR2 is FQNEAQ in the germline V gene (reference sequence). Germline trimming cut 4 bases from V and 1 base from J; bases unmatched to any gene: 8.

The V and J genes are TRBV25-1 and TRBJ1-2; TRBD1 matches at 11 bases. J lost 2 bases, V lost 6 bases, and 8 bases had no gene match. This CDR3 spans 16 amino acids. The germline CDR1 and CDR2 sequences are MGHDK and SYGVNS. This chain's CDR3 is CASSPGWDRGNYGYTF. DNA for the CDR3: TGTGCCAGCAGCCCCGGGTGGGACAGGGGGAACTATGGCTACACCTTC.

This chain joins TRBV19 and TRBJ1-2, with D possibly being TRBD1 (5 bases). Germline V gene sequence: CDR1 LNHDA, CDR2 SQIVND (reference sequence). V gave up 7 bases and J gave up 2 bases, with 11 bases separating them. The CDR3 length is 13 residues. CDR3 protein: CASTDRQNYGYTF. The CDR3 DNA sequence: TGTGCCAGTACCGACAGACAGAACTATGGCTACACCTTC.

Notes on this clone: The sample carries other DNA sequences with the same CDR3. The gene calls are TRBV7-8 and TRBJ1-1; 9 nucleotides align to TRBD1. The CDR3 has 14 amino acids. The V segment lost 3 bases and the J segment 5 bases; nucleotides outside the gene matches: 4. Germline CDR1 SGHVS, CDR2 FQNEAQ. The CDR3 reads CASSLGTGNTEAFF. In nucleotides, the CDR3 is TGTGCCAGCAGCTTGGGGACAGGGAATACTGAAGCTTTCTTT.

The V call is TRBV6-6, the J call TRBJ1-1; 8 positions match TRBD1. The J segment lost 6 bases and the V segment lost 6 bases, leaving 12 bases of the junction unmatched. In germline, CDR1 is MNHNY, CDR2 SVGAGI (reference sequence). CDR3 length: 15 amino acids. This CDR3 reads CASRGPDRGSAEAFF. For the CDR3, the DNA is TGTGCCAGCAGGGGACCAGACAGGGGAAGTGCTGAAGCTTTCTTT.

Remarks on this clone: Other DNA sequences in this specimen translate into the identical CDR3. This sequence joins TRBV2 and TRBJ2-2; 7 positions match TRBD2. The CDR3 has 14 residues. V trimming: 7 bases; J trimming: 4 bases; junction bases outside the gene matches: 6. The germline gives CDR1 SNHLY, CDR2 FYNNEI. CDR3 sequence (DNA): TGTGCCAGCAACTGGGAGGGAAGCACCGGGGAGCTGTTTTTT. Its translation is CASNWEGSTGELFF.

The V gene is TRBV19, the J gene TRBJ2-6; D is unresolved. The CDR3 length is 13 residues. V shed 10 bases and J shed 0 bases, with 7 bases lying between them. From germline, CDR1 is LNHDA and CDR2 SQIVND (reference sequence). CDR3 nucleotide sequence: TGTGCCACGCAGGTCTCTGGGGCCAACGTCCTGACTTTC. Translating it yields CATQVSGANVLTF.

This clone was recorded a few times. CDR3 bases: TGTGCCAGCCACCCTCAGGGGGAGTATGGCTACACCTTC. It yields the protein CASHPQGEYGYTF. This chain links TRBV14 with TRBJ1-2; 7 bases are shared with TRBD1. This CDR3 contains 13 residues. Trimming removed 8 bases from V and 5 bases from J; junction bases left unmatched: 8. Germline V gene data show CDR1 as SGHDN and CDR2 as FVKESK.

V gene TRBV21-1 combines with J gene TRBJ1-1; the table assigns TRBD1, which was not confirmed against the DNA. TRBV21-1 is annotated as a pseudogene. The CDR3 has 13 amino acids. The CDR3 region has the DNA TGTGCCAGCAGCGATCGACAGGGCCGTAAAGCTTTCTTT. As protein: CASSDRQGRKAFF.

V is TRBV6-4 and J is TRBJ1-1; possible D gene TRBD1, 5 bases. The CDR3 spans 13 residues. The germline V gene has CDR1 MRHNA and CDR2 SNTAGT. V was pared by 4 bases and J by 3 bases, with 9 bases between. The CDR3, as DNA: TGTGCCAGCAGTGTGGGCAGGGACACTGAAGCTTTCTTT. Translated, it gives CASSVGRDTEAFF.

CDR3 sequence reads: CASSPGTGKGYEQYF. Written as DNA, the CDR3 is TGTGCCAGCAGCCCAGGGACAGGGAAGGGCTACGAGCAGTACTTC. The chain is built from TRBV4-2 and TRBJ2-7, with TRBD1 matching 9 bases. V lost 4 bases and J lost 3; bases outside the gene matches: 7. The CDR3 is 15 residues long. Per the germline V gene, CDR1 is LGHNA and CDR2 is YNFKEQ.

This chain connects TRBV10-2 to TRBJ2-3; 7 nucleotides agree with TRBD2. CDR1 and CDR2 from the germline V gene are WSHSY and SAAADI. The V segment lost 8 bases and the J segment 0 bases; nucleotides outside the gene matches: 5. This CDR3 is built from 14 residues. The CDR3 loop is CASQWGGSTDTQYF. CDR3 in DNA: TGCGCCAGCCAATGGGGAGGGAGCACAGATACGCAGTATTTT.

This chain uses TRBV29-1 with TRBJ2-7; weak D call: TRBD1 (5 bases). Between the trimmed V and J ends, which lost 4 bases and 0 bases, there was a span of 13 bases. Germline assignment: CDR1 SQVTM and CDR2 ANQGSEA. The CDR3 covers 14 residues. CDR3 in DNA: TGCAGCGTTGCCAATTACGACAGCTCCTACGAGCAGTACTTC. Protein: CSVANYDSSYEQYF.

V usage is TRBV21-1 and J usage is TRBJ1-2; the table's D call of TRBD1 was not tested on the DNA. TRBV21-1 counts as a pseudogene. This CDR3 comprises 17 residues. CDR3 DNA: TGTGCCAGCAGCAACTCTAGGAGTGGGACAGCTAACTATGGCTACACCTTC. Its translation is CASSNSRSGTANYGYTF.

This chain links TRBV19 with TRBJ2-6; D not certain. CDR1 is LNHDA and CDR2 is SQIVND in the germline V gene (reference sequence). V shed 11 bases and J shed 1 base, with 27 bases lying between them. The CDR3 has 19 residues. CDR3 nucleotides: TGTGCCGGCCGACCCGTTACCCGAGGTTATGGATCTGGGGCCAACGTCCTGACTTTC. It encodes CAGRPVTRGYGSGANVLTF.

The chain carries TRBV5-1 and TRBJ2-2; no reliable D call. Trimming left V 4 bases short and J 0 bases short, with 7 bases between. CDR3 length: 14 amino acids. CDR1 SGHRS and CDR2 YFSETQ come from the germline V gene. The CDR3 bases are TGCGCCAGCAGCCTAGACTCGAACACCGGGGAGCTGTTTTTT. Translated: CASSLDSNTGELFF.

The chain has TRBV11-2 and TRBJ2-5, with a weak D call TRBD2 (6 bases). The DNA end lines up better with TRBJ2-7; the J call may be wrong. The germline CDR1 and CDR2 sequences are SGHAT and FQNNGV. The CDR3 runs 15 residues. In DNA, the CDR3 is TGTGCCAGCAGCCACCCCTGGGGGAGGTCCTACGAGCAGTACTTC. Amino acid sequence: CASSHPWGRSYEQYF.